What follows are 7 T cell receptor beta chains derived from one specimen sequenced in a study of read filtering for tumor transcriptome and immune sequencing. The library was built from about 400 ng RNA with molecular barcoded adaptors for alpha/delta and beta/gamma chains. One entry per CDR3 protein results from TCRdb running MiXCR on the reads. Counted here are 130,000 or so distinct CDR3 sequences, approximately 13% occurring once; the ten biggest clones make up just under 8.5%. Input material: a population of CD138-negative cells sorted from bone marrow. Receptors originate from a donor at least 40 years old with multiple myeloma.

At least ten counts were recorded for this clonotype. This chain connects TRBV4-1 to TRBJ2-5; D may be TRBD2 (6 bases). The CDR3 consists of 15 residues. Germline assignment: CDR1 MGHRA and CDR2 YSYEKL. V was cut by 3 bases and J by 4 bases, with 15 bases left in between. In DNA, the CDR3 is TGCGCCAGCAGCCAGGCCCCCGGGAGCGGAGAGACCCAGTACTTC. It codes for CASSQAPGSGETQYF.

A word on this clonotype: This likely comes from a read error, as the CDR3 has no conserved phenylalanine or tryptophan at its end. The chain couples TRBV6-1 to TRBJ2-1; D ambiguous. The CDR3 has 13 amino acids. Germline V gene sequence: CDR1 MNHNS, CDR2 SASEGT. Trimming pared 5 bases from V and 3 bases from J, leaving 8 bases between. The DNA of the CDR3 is TGTGCCAGCAGTTATGGCTACTACAATGAGCAGTTCCTC. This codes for CASSYGYYNEQFL.

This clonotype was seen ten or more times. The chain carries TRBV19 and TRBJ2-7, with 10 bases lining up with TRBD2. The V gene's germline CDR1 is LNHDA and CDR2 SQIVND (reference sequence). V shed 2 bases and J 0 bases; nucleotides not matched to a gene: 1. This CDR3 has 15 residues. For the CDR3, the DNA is TGTGCCAGTAGTATAACTAGCGGGGACTCCTACGAGCAGTACTTC. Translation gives CASSITSGDSYEQYF.

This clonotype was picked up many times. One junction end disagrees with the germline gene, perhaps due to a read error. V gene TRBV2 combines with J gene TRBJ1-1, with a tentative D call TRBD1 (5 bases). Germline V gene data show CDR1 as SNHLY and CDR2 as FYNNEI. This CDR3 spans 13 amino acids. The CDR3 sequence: CASSPDSYTEALF. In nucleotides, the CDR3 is TGTGCCAGCAGTCCTGACAGCTACACTGAAGCTCTCTTT.

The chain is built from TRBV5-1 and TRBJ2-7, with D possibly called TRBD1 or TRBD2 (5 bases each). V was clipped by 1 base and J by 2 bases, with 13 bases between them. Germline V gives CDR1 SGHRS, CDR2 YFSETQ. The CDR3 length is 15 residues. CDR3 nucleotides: TGCGCCAGCAGCTTGTCGAACGGGGCCACCTACGAGCAGTACTTC. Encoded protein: CASSLSNGATYEQYF.

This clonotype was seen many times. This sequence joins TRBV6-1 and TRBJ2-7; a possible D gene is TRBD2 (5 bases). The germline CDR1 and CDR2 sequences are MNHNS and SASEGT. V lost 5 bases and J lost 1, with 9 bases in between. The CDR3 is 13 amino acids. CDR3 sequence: CASSIGESYEQYF. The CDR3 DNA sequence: TGTGCCAGCAGTATCGGGGAGTCCTACGAGCAGTACTTC.

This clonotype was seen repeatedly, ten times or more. CDR3 amino acids: CASRPDFRETQYF. CDR3 in DNA: TGTGCCAGCAGACCCGACTTTAGAGAGACCCAGTACTTC. The chain combines TRBV27 with TRBJ2-5; D is unclear. CDR3 length: 13 amino acids. Germline assignment: CDR1 MNHEY and CDR2 SMNVEV (reference sequence). The V gene lost 6 bases and the J gene lost 4 bases, with 12 bases spanning the gap.